This T cell receptor (beta chain) comes out of a study of T cell responses to AZD1222 COVID-19 vaccine. Whole-study context: Combined were second doses at about 4 or about 12 weeks.

Profiling relied on immunoSEQ multiplex PCR, and the TCRdb table lists in-frame clones only, not all of them. The top ten hold approximately 8% of the sample, which has about 130,000 clones, around 90% seen once. The CDR3 contains 17 residues. The germline CDR1 and CDR2 sequences are MNHEY and SMNVEV (reference sequence). V lost 0 bases and J 8 bases, leaving 19 bases between the germline ends. The rearrangement uses TRBV27 and TRBJ2-2; perhaps TRBD2 as D (5 bases). The sequenced sample was peripheral blood, obtained on day 0 of AZD1222 vaccination. This clonotype originated in an adult in good health. The CDR3 loop reads CASSLSNPFRWRGELFF. In DNA form, the CDR3 reads TGTGCCAGCAGTTTATCGAACCCTTTCCGCTGGAGGGGGGAGCTGTTTTTT.